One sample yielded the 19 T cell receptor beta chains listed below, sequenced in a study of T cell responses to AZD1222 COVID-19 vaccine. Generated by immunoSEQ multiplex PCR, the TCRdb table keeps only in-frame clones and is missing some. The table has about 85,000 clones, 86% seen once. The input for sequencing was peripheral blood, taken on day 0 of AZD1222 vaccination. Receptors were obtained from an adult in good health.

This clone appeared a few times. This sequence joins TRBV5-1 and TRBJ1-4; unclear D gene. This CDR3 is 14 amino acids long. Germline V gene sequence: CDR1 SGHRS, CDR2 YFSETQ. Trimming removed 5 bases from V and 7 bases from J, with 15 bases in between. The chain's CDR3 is CASSKESNGEKLFF. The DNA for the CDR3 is TGCGCCAGCAGTAAGGAATCCAATGGTGAAAAACTGTTTTTT.

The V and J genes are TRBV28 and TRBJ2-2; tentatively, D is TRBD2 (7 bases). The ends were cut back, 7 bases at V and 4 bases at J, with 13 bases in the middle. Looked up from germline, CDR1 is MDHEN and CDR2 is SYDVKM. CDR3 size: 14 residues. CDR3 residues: CASTIGGGTGELFF. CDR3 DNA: TGTGCCAGCACTATAGGGGGGGGCACCGGGGAGCTGTTTTTT. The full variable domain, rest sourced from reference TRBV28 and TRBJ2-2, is DVKVTQSSRYLVKRTGEKVFLECVQDMDHENMFWYRQDPGLGLRLIYFSYDVKMKEKGDIPEGYSVSREKKERFSLILESASTNQTSMYLCASTIGGGTGELFFGEGSRLTVL.

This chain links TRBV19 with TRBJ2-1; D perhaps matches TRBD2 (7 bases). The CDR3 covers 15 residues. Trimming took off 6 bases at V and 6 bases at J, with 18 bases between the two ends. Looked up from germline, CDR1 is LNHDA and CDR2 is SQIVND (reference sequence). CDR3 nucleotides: TGTGCCAGTAGAACCCTAGGGGGGGGATCCAATGAGCAGTTCTTC. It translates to CASRTLGGGSNEQFF.

The CDR3 reads CSAHDREGGYGYTF. CDR3 sequence (DNA): TGCAGCGCCCACGACAGGGAGGGAGGGTATGGCTACACCTTC. This chain links TRBV29-1 with TRBJ1-2; TRBD1 agrees at 7 bases. The CDR3 consists of 14 residues. CDR1 and CDR2 from the germline V gene are SQVTM and ANQGSEA. V lost 7 bases, J lost 5 bases, and 13 bases stayed unmatched. Combining the CDR3 with reference TRBV29-1 and TRBJ1-2 gives the whole variable domain SAVISQKPSRDICQRGTSLTIQCQVDSQVTMMFWYRQQPGQSLTLIATANQGSEATYESGFVIDKFPISRPNLTFSTLTVSNMSPEDSSIYLCSAHDREGGYGYTFGSGTRLTVV.

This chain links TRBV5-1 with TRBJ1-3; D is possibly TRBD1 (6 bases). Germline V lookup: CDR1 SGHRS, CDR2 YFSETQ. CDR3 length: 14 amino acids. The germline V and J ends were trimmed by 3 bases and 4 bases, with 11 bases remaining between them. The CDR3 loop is CASSSTGTGNTIYF. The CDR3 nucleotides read TGCGCCAGCAGCTCCACAGGGACGGGAAACACCATATATTTT.

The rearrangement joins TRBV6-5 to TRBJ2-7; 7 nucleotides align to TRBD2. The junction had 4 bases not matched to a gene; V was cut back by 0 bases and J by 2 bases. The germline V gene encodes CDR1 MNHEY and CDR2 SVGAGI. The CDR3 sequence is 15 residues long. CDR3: CASSYSASGTYEQYF. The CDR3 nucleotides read TGTGCCAGCAGTTACTCGGCTAGCGGTACCTACGAGCAGTACTTC.

CDR3 in DNA: TGTGCCAGCAGCTTAGGATGGGAAGGGCTCTACGAGCAGTACTTC. Protein: CASSLGWEGLYEQYF. The rearrangement links TRBV7-2 to TRBJ2-7; D is unresolved. Deletions cut 1 base from V and 3 bases from J, with 13 bases between. Germline V gene lookup returns CDR1 SGHTA and CDR2 FQGNSA. The CDR3 is 15 residues long.

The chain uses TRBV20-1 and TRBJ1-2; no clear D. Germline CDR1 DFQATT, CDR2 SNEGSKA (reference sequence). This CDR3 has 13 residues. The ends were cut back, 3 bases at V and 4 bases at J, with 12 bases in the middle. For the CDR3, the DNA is TGCAGTGCTAGTAAAAGGACGGTCTATGGCTACACCTTC. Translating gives CSASKRTVYGYTF.

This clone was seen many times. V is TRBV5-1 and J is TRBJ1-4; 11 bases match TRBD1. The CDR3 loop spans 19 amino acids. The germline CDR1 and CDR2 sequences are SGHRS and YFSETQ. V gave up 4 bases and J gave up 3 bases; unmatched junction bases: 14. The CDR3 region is CASSRRTGGAEKANEKLFF. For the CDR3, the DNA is TGCGCCAGCAGCCGCCGGACAGGGGGCGCGGAAAAGGCTAATGAAAAACTGTTTTTT.

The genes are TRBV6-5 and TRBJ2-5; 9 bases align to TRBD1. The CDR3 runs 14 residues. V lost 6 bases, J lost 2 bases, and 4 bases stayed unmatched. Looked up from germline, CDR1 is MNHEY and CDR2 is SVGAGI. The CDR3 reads CASSSTGGQETQYF. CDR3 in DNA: TGTGCCAGCAGCTCGACAGGGGGGCAAGAGACCCAGTACTTC.

The CDR3 protein is CASSEARGGTDTQYF. The CDR3 DNA sequence: TGTGCCAGCAGTGAAGCAAGGGGAGGAACAGATACGCAGTATTTT. The rearrangement links TRBV6-1 to TRBJ2-3; TRBD2 is a possible D gene (6 bases). CDR1 is MNHNS, CDR2 SASEGT, per germline. The germline V and J ends were trimmed by 0 bases and 3 bases, with 10 bases remaining between them. The CDR3 consists of 15 residues.

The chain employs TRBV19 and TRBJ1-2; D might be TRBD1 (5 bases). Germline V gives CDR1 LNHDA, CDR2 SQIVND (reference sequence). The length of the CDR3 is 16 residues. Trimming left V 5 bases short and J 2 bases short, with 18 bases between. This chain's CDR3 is CASSPQGTALNYGYTF. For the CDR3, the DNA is TGTGCCAGTAGTCCCCAGGGAACAGCCCTCAACTATGGCTACACCTTC.

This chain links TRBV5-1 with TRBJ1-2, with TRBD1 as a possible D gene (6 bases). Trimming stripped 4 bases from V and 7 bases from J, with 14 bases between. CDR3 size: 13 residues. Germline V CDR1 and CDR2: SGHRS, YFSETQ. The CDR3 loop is CASSTATGGGYTF. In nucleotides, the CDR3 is TGCGCCAGCAGCACCGCGACAGGAGGTGGCTACACCTTC.

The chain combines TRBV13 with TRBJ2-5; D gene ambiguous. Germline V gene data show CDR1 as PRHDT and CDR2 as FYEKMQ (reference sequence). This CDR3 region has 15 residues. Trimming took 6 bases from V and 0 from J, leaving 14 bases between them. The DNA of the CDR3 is TGTGCCAGCAGTACGCTAGGTTTAAACCAAGAGACCCAGTACTTC. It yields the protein CASSTLGLNQETQYF. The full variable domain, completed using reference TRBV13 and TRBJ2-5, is AAGVIQSPRHLIKEKRETATLKCYPIPRHDTVYWYQQGPGQDPQFLISFYEKMQSDKGSIPDRFSAQQFSDYHSELNMSSLELGDSALYFCASSTLGLNQETQYFGPGTRLLVL.

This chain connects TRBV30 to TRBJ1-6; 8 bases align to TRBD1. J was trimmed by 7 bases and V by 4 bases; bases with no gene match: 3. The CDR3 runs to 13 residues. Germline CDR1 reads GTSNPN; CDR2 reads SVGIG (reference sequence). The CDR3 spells CAWTGGVNSPLHF. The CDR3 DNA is TGTGCCTGGACAGGGGGCGTCAATTCACCCCTCCACTTT.

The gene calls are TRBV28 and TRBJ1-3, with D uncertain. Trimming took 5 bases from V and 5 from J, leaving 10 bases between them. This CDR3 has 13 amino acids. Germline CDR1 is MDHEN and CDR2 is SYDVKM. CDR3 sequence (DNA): TGTGCCAGCAGTCAAAAAGACAGAAACACCATATATTTT. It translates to CASSQKDRNTIYF.

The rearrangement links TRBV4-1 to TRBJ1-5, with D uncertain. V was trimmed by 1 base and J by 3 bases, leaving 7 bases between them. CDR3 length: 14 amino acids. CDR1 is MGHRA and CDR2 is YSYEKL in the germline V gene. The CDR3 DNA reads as TGCGCCAGCAGCCAAGCACAGAACAATCAGCCCCAGCATTTT. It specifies CASSQAQNNQPQHF.

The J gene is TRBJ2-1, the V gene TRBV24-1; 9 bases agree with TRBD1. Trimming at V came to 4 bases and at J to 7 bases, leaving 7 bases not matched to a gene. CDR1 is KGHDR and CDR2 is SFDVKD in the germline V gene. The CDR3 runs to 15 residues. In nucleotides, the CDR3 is TGTGCCACCAGTGAGACCGGGACAGGGTTGAATGAGCAGTTCTTC. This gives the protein CATSETGTGLNEQFF.

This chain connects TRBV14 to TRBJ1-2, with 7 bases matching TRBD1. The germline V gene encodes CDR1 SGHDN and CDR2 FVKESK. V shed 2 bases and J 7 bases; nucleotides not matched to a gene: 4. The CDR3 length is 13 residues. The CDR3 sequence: CASSQLRGAGYTF. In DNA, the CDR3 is TGTGCCAGCAGCCAACTCAGGGGGGCTGGCTACACCTTC. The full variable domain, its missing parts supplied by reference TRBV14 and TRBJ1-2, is EAGVTQFPSHSVIEKGQTVTLRCDPISGHDNLYWYRRVMGKEIKFLLHFVKESKQDESGMPNNRFLAERTGGTYSTLKVQPAELEDSGVYFCASSQLRGAGYTFGSGTRLTVV.